Given below is one T cell receptor (beta chain) in context. Its antigen is undetermined. These data originate in a study of cytomegalovirus exposure and HLA in healthy donors. The CDR3 is 15 amino acids. Germline V gives CDR1 MNHEY, CDR2 SMNVEV (reference sequence). Trimming pared 2 bases from V and 2 bases from J, leaving 10 bases between. The PCR employed 60 Vbeta primers together with 13 Jbeta primers. TCRdb keeps only in-frame clones here, not all; method: immunoSEQ multiplex PCR. Its clone listing holds about 67,000 clones. Study-level points and caveats: Later, an analysis found that common viral pathogens appeared to be linked with several of the most significant clusters. Roughly uniform sequencing depth across donors was assumed, possibly incorrectly. Available immune exposure information was restricted to CMV serostatus only.

The sample was PBMCs. The receptor comes from a boy aged 5-17 years in good health and CMV-seronegative. The rearrangement links TRBV27 to TRBJ2-4; tentatively, D is TRBD1 (5 bases). CDR3 protein: CASSLTGPSKNIQYF. CDR3 bases: TGTGCCAGCAGTTTAACAGGCCCTTCCAAAAACATTCAGTACTTC.